The text below deals with one T cell receptor (beta chain). Its antigen remains unidentified. Viral peptide pools were used in the ViraFEST assay to expand antigen-specific CD4+ T cells, and sequencing came afterward. The authors isolated CD4+ T cells after more than eight days of culture. Vaccine recipients had no previous SARS-CoV-2 infection; their nucleocapsid antibodies were negative. About 2.1 million PBMC were seeded per well and grown in the presence of roughly 11 IU/ml IL-2 and around 10 ug/ml peptides. Both day 3 and day 7 saw half the medium replaced with IL-2 medium. This sample is part of a study of vaccination effects on CD4 cells after COVID-19. This CDR3 contains 15 residues. Germline V gene lookup returns CDR1 SGHNT and CDR2 YENEEA. The ends lost 8 bases at V and 4 bases at J; junction bases unmatched: 11. General study results and limits: Long after vaccination, the clones induced by infection and by vaccine shrank markedly in size.

The protocol was immunoSEQ multiplex PCR, while the TCRdb copy is restricted to in-frame clones and leaves out a portion. The sample has some 65,000 clones; 76% are singletons. This TCR was recovered from a human donor who received a COVID-19 vaccine. The V gene is TRBV11-3, the J gene TRBJ2-3; 8 nucleotides line up with TRBD2. The sequences come from CD4+ T cells from PBMCs cultured with HCoV-NL63 spike peptides, collected before COVID-19 vaccination. The CDR3 nucleotides read TGTGCCAGCCCTTGCTGTCGGGGGGGCGCAGATACGCAGTATTTT. It codes for CASPCCRGGADTQYF.